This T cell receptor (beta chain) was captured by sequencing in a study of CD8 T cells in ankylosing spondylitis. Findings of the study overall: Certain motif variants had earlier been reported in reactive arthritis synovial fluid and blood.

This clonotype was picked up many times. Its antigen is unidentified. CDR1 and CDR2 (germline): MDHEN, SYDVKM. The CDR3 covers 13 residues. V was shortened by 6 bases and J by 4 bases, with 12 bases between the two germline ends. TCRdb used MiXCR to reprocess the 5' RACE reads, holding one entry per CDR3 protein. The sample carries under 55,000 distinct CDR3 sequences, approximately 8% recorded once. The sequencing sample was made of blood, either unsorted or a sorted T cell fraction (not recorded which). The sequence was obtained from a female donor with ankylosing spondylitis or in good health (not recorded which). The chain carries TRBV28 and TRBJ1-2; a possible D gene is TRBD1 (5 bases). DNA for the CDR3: TGTGCCAGCAGGCAGGGAAGGGCCTATGGCTACACCTTC. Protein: CASRQGRAYGYTF.